There are many counts of the clone carrying this T cell receptor (beta chain). The record originates from a study of Graves' ophthalmopathy and Graves' hyperthyroidism. Scientists amplified the TCR beta CDR3 regions from RNA transcripts. First-round RT-PCR relied on HTBI primers, and a second-round multiplex PCR came next. TCRdb ran MiXCR on the multiplex PCR reads and lists one entry per CDR3 protein. The table lists hundreds of thousands of distinct CDR3 sequences, 22% of them singletons, with around 6.9% in the top ten. CDR1 is WSHSY and CDR2 is SAAADI in the germline V gene. CDR3 length: 18 residues. Trimming shortened V by 0 bases and J by 4 bases, and 21 bases separated the two germline ends.

The sequence was obtained from a woman younger than 35 with stable Graves' hyperthyroidism. Some clones in this sample may be carry-over from other donors' samples. Sample: peripheral blood. This chain connects TRBV10-2 to TRBJ1-1; D might be TRBD1 (5 bases). CDR3 sequence reads: CASSESIMMRGVSTEAFF. Written as DNA, the CDR3 is TGCGCCAGCAGTGAGTCAATAATGATGAGGGGCGTCAGCACTGAAGCTTTCTTT.